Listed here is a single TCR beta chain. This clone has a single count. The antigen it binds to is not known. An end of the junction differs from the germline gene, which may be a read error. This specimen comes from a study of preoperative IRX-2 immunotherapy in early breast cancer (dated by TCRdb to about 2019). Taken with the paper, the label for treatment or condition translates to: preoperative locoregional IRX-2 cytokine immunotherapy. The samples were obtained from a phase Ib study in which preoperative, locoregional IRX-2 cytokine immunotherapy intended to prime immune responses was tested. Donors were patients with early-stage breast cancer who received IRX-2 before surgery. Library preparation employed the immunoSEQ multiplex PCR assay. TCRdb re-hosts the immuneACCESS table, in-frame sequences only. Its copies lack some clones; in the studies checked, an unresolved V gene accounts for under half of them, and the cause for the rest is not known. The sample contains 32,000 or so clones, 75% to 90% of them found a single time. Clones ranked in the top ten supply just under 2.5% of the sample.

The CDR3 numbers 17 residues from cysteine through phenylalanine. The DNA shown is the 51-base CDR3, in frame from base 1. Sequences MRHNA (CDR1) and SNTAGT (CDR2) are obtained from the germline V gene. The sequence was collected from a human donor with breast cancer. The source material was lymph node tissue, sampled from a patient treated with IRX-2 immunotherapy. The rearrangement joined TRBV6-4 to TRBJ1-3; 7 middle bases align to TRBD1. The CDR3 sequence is CASSYSRDSFSGNTIYF. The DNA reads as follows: TGTGCCAGCAGTTACTCCCGGGACAGTTTTTCGGGAAACACCATATATTTT.